The clone carrying this T cell receptor beta chain turned up a few times. This sample was included in a study of tumor-infiltrating lymphocytes in oesophageal squamous cell carcinoma. CDR1 and CDR2 (germline): DFQATT, SNEGSKA (reference sequence). Losses at the gene ends were 2 bases for V and 3 bases for J; bases not matched to a gene: 5. This CDR3 contains 15 residues. From the PCR reads, TCRdb called clonotypes with MiXCR, one entry per CDR3 protein. Here the sample spans 20,000 to 25,000 distinct CDR3 sequences, around 33% being singletons. Sample: esophageal tumor tissue. The chain joins TRBV20-1 to TRBJ2-1; 9 nucleotides line up with TRBD2. This receptor was identified in a male donor with esophageal squamous cell carcinoma. The CDR3: CSARRLADIYNEQFF. CDR3 in DNA: TGCAGTGCTAGAAGACTAGCGGATATCTACAATGAGCAGTTCTTC.